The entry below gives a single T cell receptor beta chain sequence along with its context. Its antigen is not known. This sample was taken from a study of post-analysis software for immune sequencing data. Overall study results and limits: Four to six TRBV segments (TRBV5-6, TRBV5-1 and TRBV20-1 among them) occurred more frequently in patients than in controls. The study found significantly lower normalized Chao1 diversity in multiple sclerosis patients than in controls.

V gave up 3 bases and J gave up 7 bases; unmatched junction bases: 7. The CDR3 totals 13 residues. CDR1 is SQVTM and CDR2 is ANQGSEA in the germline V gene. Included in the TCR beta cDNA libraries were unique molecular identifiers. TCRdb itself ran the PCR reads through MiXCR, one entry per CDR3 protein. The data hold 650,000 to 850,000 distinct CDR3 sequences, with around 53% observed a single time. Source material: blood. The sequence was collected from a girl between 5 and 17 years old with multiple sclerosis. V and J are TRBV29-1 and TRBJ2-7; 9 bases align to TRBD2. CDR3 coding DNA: TGCAGCGTTGAGGGCGGGAGGGCCGAGGAGCAGTACTTC. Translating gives CSVEGGRAEEQYF.